This TCR beta chain was documented in a study of CD8+ T cells in alopecia areata. General observations from the study: Besides other cells, scalp samples also yield sequences of resident alphabeta T cells from normal skin. Numerous expanded lesional clones remained in scalp and blood during tofacitinib.

About this clone: Its antigen is unidentified.

The length of the CDR3 is 15 residues. The ends were cut back, 1 base at V and 4 bases at J, with 12 bases in the middle. Germline lookup yields CDR1 SGHTA and CDR2 FQGNSA. Treatment here: oral pan-JAK inhibitor, 5-10 mg twice daily. The authors sorted CD4+ and CD8+ T cells from PBMCs. Extracted RNA was reverse transcribed into cDNA, the sequencing template. This table comes from immunoSEQ multiplex PCR, and its TCRdb copy is limited to in-frame clones, with some not included. This table has 60,000 to 90,000 clones, 60% to 70% appearing once. This specimen was CD8+ T cells sorted from blood, taken at week 24, from a patient treated with tofacitinib. V usage is TRBV7-2 and J usage is TRBJ2-3; D is ambiguous. The source is a human donor with alopecia areata. The CDR3 nucleotides are TGTGCCAGCAGCTTAGGGACCGCCGTGGCAGATACGCAGTATTTT. Translation: CASSLGTAVADTQYF.